The clone carrying this TCR beta chain was observed a single time. The table came from immunoSEQ multiplex PCR; TCRdb's copy has only in-frame clones and leaves some out. Among 45,000 to 55,000 clones, roughly nine tenths were seen once, and the ten largest hold approximately 5.5%. This sample stems from a study of graft-versus-host responses after intestinal transplantation. Study summary: Every transplant recipient was induced with anti-thymocyte globulin, then maintained on tacrolimus and steroids for two to three years.

This sample comprised PBMCs, obtained 650 to 670 days after intestinal transplant. This TCR was recovered from a human patient who received an intestinal transplant, so some T cells may come from the graft donor.

The CDR3 DNA is TGTGCCAGCAGCGTGACCCTTGGCGGGGGGGAAAAAGAGACCCAGTACTTC. This gives the protein CASSVTLGGGEKETQYF. The chain carries TRBV5-6 and TRBJ2-5; TRBD2 agrees at 9 bases. The CDR3 has 17 amino acids. V gave up 4 bases and J gave up 3 bases; unmatched junction bases: 13. CDR1 is SGHDT and CDR2 is YYEEEE in the germline V gene.